This T cell receptor (beta chain) derives from a study of T cells in localized non-small cell lung cancer. The germline CDR1 and CDR2 sequences are LNHDA and SQIVND (reference sequence). Trimming stripped 9 bases from V and 4 bases from J, with 21 bases between. The CDR3 length is 15 residues. Study-level findings and limits: The study detected a median about 50 of the top 100 tumor clones in adjacent lung.

As to this clone: Its specificity is not known.

Here immunoSEQ multiplex PCR was the method, and the copy in TCRdb shows in-frame clones only, minus some. Here the sample spans 45,000 to 65,000 clones, around 80% being singletons. The TCR sequence derives from a woman aged 40 to 75 with stage II lung adenocarcinoma. The chain uses TRBV19 and TRBJ1-1, with D tentatively TRBD1 (6 bases). The sample was PBMCs, taken before any cancer treatment. CDR3: CASQGSTRGPTEAFF. Written as DNA, the CDR3 is TGTGCCAGCCAGGGGTCGACAAGGGGTCCCACTGAAGCTTTCTTT.